This TCR beta chain was recorded in a study of CD8+ T cells in alopecia areata. Study-level background: The protocol delivered tofacitinib for 6 to 18 months, then withdrew it for 6 months.

Sequencing used cDNA as its template, made by extracting RNA and reverse transcribing it. Sequencing used immunoSEQ multiplex PCR; TCRdb keeps in-frame clones, though not all of them. The table records about 87,000 clones, about two thirds of them present only once. After removal of 2 bases from V and 2 bases from J, the junction contained 3 bases not matched to a gene. CDR3 length: 15 residues. In germline, CDR1 is SGHTA, CDR2 FQGTGA. This sample's treatment: oral pan-JAK inhibitor, 5-10 mg twice daily. The rearrangement uses TRBV7-3 and TRBJ2-3; TRBD2 aligns across 8 bases. The sequencing used CD8+ T cells sorted from blood, collected between weeks 43 and 45, from a patient treated with tofacitinib. The receptor comes from a human donor with alopecia areata. CDR3 amino acids: CASSLAGGNTDTQYF. CDR3 in DNA: TGTGCCAGCAGCTTAGCGGGGGGAAACACAGATACGCAGTATTTT.